A single sample gave rise to the 24 T cell receptor beta chains below, sequenced in a study of metastatic and nonmetastatic thyroid tumors. Thyroid surgery took place with no prior treatment in any patient. TCRdb reprocessed the PCR reads via MiXCR. The repertoire has approximately 31,000 clones, about 20% of them found once; the top ten carry about 11%. Sequencing input: blood. The receptors stem from a female donor with papillary thyroid cancer or a benign thyroid nodule (not recorded which). Some clones in this sample may be carry-over from other donors' samples.

As for this clone: No conserved phenylalanine or tryptophan ends this CDR3, so it is likely a read error. V is TRBV11-1 and J is TRBJ2-2, with D perhaps matching TRBD1 or TRBD2 (5 bases each). Trimming left V 5 bases short and J 4 bases short, with 17 bases between. The CDR3 length is 16 residues. Germline CDR1 is SGHAT and CDR2 is FQDESV (reference sequence). CDR3 nucleotide sequence: TGTGCCAGCAGCCACTCAGGGACGGTGAGCACCGGGGAGCTGTTTCTT. Translated: CASSHSGTVSTGELFL.

The sample holds many counts of this clone. V is TRBV19 and J is TRBJ1-5; D gene unclear. Trimming pared 3 bases from V and 5 bases from J, leaving 5 bases between. CDR1 LNHDA and CDR2 SQIVND come from the germline V gene (reference sequence). This CDR3 spans 12 amino acids. The CDR3 is CASSMRDQPQHF. Here the CDR3 DNA reads TGTGCCAGTAGTATGAGGGATCAGCCCCAGCATTTT.

This clone was seen at least ten times. This chain connects TRBV7-3 to TRBJ1-5; tentative D call: TRBD1 (6 bases). V lost 3 bases and J lost 7, with 16 bases in between. There are 15 residues in the CDR3. In germline, CDR1 is SGHTA, CDR2 FQGTGA. The chain's CDR3 is CASSLGAGSWQPQHF. Written as DNA, the CDR3 is TGTGCCAGCAGCTTGGGGGCAGGGTCTTGGCAGCCCCAGCATTTT.

This clone was detected only once. The CDR3 spells CATRSRDSAETQYF. The CDR3 DNA sequence: TGTGCCACCAGGTCTCGTGACAGCGCGGAGACCCAGTACTTC. The rearrangement joins TRBV15 to TRBJ2-5, with D possibly TRBD1 on 5 matching bases. The CDR3 spans 14 residues. Trimming removed 6 bases at V and 5 bases at J, with 16 bases between. The V gene's germline CDR1 is LNHNV and CDR2 YYDKDF (reference sequence). Full variable domain (outside the CDR3, taken from reference TRBV15 and TRBJ2-5): DAMVIQNPRYQVTQFGKPVTLSCSQTLNHNVMYWYQQKSSQAPKLLFHYYDKDFNNEADTPDNFQSRRPNTSFCFLDIRSPGLGDTAMYLCATRSRDSAETQYFGPGTRLLVL.

This clone came up many times. The chain links TRBV10-3 to TRBJ1-2, with D maybe TRBD1 (5 bases). CDR3 length equals 17 residues. Germline V lookup: CDR1 ENHRY, CDR2 SYGVKD. Trimming took 5 bases from V and 0 from J, leaving 19 bases between them. CDR3 sequence reads: CAISRPAGIYPNYGYTF. CDR3 nucleotides: TGTGCCATCAGTCGGCCCGCAGGGATCTACCCTAACTATGGCTACACCTTC.

There are many counts of this clone. The V gene is TRBV27, the J gene TRBJ2-1, with TRBD2 matching over 9 bases. The junction had 10 bases not matched to a gene; V was cut back by 0 bases and J by 7 bases. CDR1 is MNHEY, CDR2 SMNVEV, per germline (reference sequence). CDR3 length: 17 amino acids. CDR3 sequence reads: CASSLSSGRINANEQFF. The CDR3 DNA sequence: TGTGCCAGCAGTTTATCCAGCGGGAGGATCAACGCGAATGAGCAGTTCTTC.

The V gene is TRBV12-3 or TRBV12-4, the J gene TRBJ1-5; D is ambiguous. This CDR3 has 14 residues. Trimming took 2 bases from V and 2 from J, leaving 7 bases between them. The DNA for the CDR3 is TGTGCCAGCAGTTTATCGGACGGCAATCAGCCCCAGCATTTT. This translates into CASSLSDGNQPQHF.

In this sample, this clone turned up many times. The gene calls are TRBV28 and TRBJ1-2, with a weak D call TRBD1 (5 bases). The CDR3 spans 14 residues. Germline loops: CDR1 MDHEN, CDR2 SYDVKM. Trimming took 6 bases from V and 5 from J, leaving 16 bases between them. For the CDR3, the DNA is TGTGCCAGCAGCCCACCGGGGGACGGGTATGGCTACACCTTC. The encoded protein is CASSPPGDGYGYTF.

This clone turned up a few times. The CDR3 sequence is CASSSAGTGAPRCYTF. The CDR3 nucleotides are TGTGCCAGCTCCTCCGCCGGGACAGGGGCTCCTAGGTGCTACACCTTC. The chain joins TRBV6-1 to TRBJ1-2; 10 nucleotides agree with TRBD1. The junction had 18 bases not matched to a gene; V was cut back by 8 bases and J by 9 bases. This CDR3 spans 16 amino acids. Germline V gene data show CDR1 as MNHNS and CDR2 as SASEGT.

Of note for this clone: A much larger clone lies a single base off, so this may be a read error. This sequence joins TRBV9 and TRBJ2-2; 8 bases line up with TRBD1. With V trimmed by 4 bases and J by 4 bases, 9 bases remained unmatched. This CDR3 is built from 16 residues. Germline V lookup: CDR1 SGDLS, CDR2 YYNGEE. The CDR3, as DNA: TGTGCCAGCAGCCTGGGGCAGGGGGCTTTCACCGGGGAGCTGTTTTTT. It encodes CASSLGQGAFTGELFF.

This clone came up many times. The genes are TRBV5-1 and TRBJ1-3; D unclear. Deletions cut 0 bases from V and 0 bases from J, with 7 bases between. Germline values: CDR1 SGHRS, CDR2 YFSETQ. This CDR3 contains 15 residues. The CDR3: CASSLGASSGNTIYF. As DNA, the CDR3 is TGCGCCAGCAGCTTGGGGGCCAGCTCTGGAAACACCATATATTTT.

The table lists this clone with many counts. V is TRBV5-8 and J is TRBJ1-1; D not certain. V shed 0 bases and J shed 1 base, with 10 bases lying between them. Germline V gene sequence: CDR1 SGHTS, CDR2 YDEGEE. CDR3 length: 15 residues. The chain's CDR3 is CASSLGISPNTEAFF. CDR3 bases: TGTGCCAGCAGCTTGGGCATCTCCCCGAACACTGAAGCTTTCTTT.

Ten or more counts support this clone. The chain has TRBV10-3 and TRBJ1-5, with unresolved D. The germline V gene has CDR1 ENHRY and CDR2 SYGVKD. The CDR3 has 15 amino acids. The V end lost 3 bases, the J end lost 2 bases, and 11 bases lay between the germline ends. The CDR3 DNA reads as TGTGCCATCAGTGAAGCGGGCTTTGGCAATCAGCCCCAGCATTTT. Translating it yields CAISEAGFGNQPQHF.

This clone was recorded many times. The V and J genes are TRBV28 and TRBJ2-1; D is undetermined. Germline CDR1 reads MDHEN; CDR2 reads SYDVKM. CDR3 length equals 12 residues. V was trimmed by 2 bases and J by 9 bases, leaving 8 bases between them. CDR3 sequence: CASSLATAEQFF. In DNA, the CDR3 is TGTGCCAGCAGTTTAGCGACTGCTGAGCAGTTCTTC.

The chain links TRBV9 to TRBJ2-1; TRBD2 agrees at 8 bases. The CDR3 is 16 amino acids. V shed 4 bases and J 5 bases; nucleotides not matched to a gene: 11. Germline V gene sequence: CDR1 SGDLS, CDR2 YYNGEE. CDR3 loop: CASSSRTSTIHNEQFF. The CDR3, as DNA: TGTGCCAGCAGCTCTAGGACTAGCACCATTCACAATGAGCAGTTCTTC.

Ten or more counts support this clone. The rearrangement uses TRBV12-3 or TRBV12-4 and TRBJ2-3; the match to TRBD2 covers 8 bases. The CDR3 has 16 residues. V was pared by 2 bases and J by 1 base, with 5 bases of the junction left unmatched. The CDR3 DNA follows: TGTGCCAGCAGTTTAACTTACGGGGGGGGCACAGATACGCAGTATTTT. Protein product: CASSLTYGGGTDTQYF.

The table lists this clone with many counts. The chain carries TRBV14 and TRBJ2-1; D remains unclear. The V end was cut by 4 bases, the J end by 9 bases, with 19 bases between. The CDR3 contains 15 residues. CDR1 is SGHDN, CDR2 FVKESK, per germline. CDR3 loop: CASSLSLLGWSEQFF. The CDR3 nucleotides read TGTGCCAGCAGCCTGTCCTTGCTAGGGTGGAGTGAGCAGTTCTTC.

This clone was observed a handful of times. A clone one base away is much larger, so this may be a read error. V gene TRBV7-8 combines with J gene TRBJ2-5; D is uncertain. The germline V gene has CDR1 SGHVS and CDR2 FQNEAQ. The CDR3 contains 11 residues. CDR3 region: CASSFVENQYF. The CDR3 DNA follows: TGTGCCAGCAGCTTTGTGGAGAACCAGTACTTC.

By frequency in the sample, this clone is medium-sized. V gene TRBV6-1 combines with J gene TRBJ2-7; TRBD2 is a possible D gene (6 bases). CDR1 MNHNS and CDR2 SASEGT come from the germline V gene. Trimming removed 6 bases at V and 4 bases at J, with 22 bases between. The CDR3 spans 16 residues. The chain's CDR3 is CASSKEGFPNLYEQYF. Here the CDR3 DNA reads TGTGCCAGCAGCAAGGAGGGGTTCCCCAACCTTTACGAGCAGTACTTC.

Concerning this clone: A much more abundant neighbour one base away suggests this may be a read error. The chain combines TRBV3-1 with TRBJ2-7; perhaps TRBD2 as D (6 bases). CDR3 size: 15 residues. V gave up 1 base and J gave up 6 bases, with 16 bases separating them. Germline lookup yields CDR1 LGHDT and CDR2 YNNKEL (reference sequence). The chain's CDR3 is CASSQGSGTHREQYF. CDR3 in DNA: TGTGCCAGCAGCCAAGGTTCTGGGACTCACCGCGAGCAGTACTTC.

The rearrangement uses TRBV5-5 and TRBJ1-5; a possible D gene is TRBD1 (5 bases). The V end lost 2 bases, the J end lost 6 bases, and 18 bases lay between the germline ends. This CDR3 is 16 amino acids long. Germline CDR1 and CDR2: SGHKS and YYEKEE (reference sequence). For the CDR3, the DNA is TGTGCCAGCAGCTTCGCAAGGGGCCTTCGCGCTCAGCCCCAGCATTTT. Translation: CASSFARGLRAQPQHF.

On this clone itself: One junction end disagrees with the germline gene, perhaps due to a read error. The gene calls are TRBV5-1 and TRBJ2-6; D remains ambiguous. The CDR3 contains 17 residues. Germline CDR1 SGHRS, CDR2 YFSETQ. The CDR3: CASSPRGGASGSNVLTF. The CDR3 DNA reads as TGCGCCAGCAGCCCCCGTGGTGGCGCATCTGGGTCCAACGTCCTGACTTTC. Full variable domain (remainder filled in from reference TRBV5-1 and TRBJ2-6): KAGVTQTPRYLIKTRGQQVTLSCSPISGHRSVSWYQQTPGQGLQFLFEYFSETQRNKGNFPGRFSGRQFSNSRSEMNVSTLELGDSALYLCASSPRGGASGSNVLTFGAGSRLTVL.

J is TRBJ2-7 and V is TRBV27; D remains ambiguous. Trimming left V 5 bases short and J 2 bases short, with 7 bases between. Germline V gene sequence: CDR1 MNHEY, CDR2 SMNVEV (reference sequence). This CDR3 contains 12 residues. DNA for the CDR3: TGTGCCAGCAGTGTGTACGCCTACGAGCAGTACTTC. The encoded protein is CASSVYAYEQYF.

The sample holds many counts of this clone. The rearrangement joins TRBV18 to TRBJ1-5; 10 bases match TRBD1. Unmatched junction bases numbered 2, after V lost 4 bases and J lost 5 bases. The germline gives CDR1 KGHSH, CDR2 LQKENI. This CDR3 has 14 residues. The CDR3 nucleotides read TGTGCCAGCTCACAAGGGACAGGGGATCAGCCCCAGCATTTT. It translates to CASSQGTGDQPQHF. Full variable domain (missing parts from reference TRBV18 and TRBJ1-5): NAGVMQNPRHLVRRRGQEARLRCSPMKGHSHVYWYRQLPEEGLKFMVYLQKENIIDESGMPKERFSAEFPKEGPSILRIQQVVRGDSAAYFCASSQGTGDQPQHFGDGTRLSIL.